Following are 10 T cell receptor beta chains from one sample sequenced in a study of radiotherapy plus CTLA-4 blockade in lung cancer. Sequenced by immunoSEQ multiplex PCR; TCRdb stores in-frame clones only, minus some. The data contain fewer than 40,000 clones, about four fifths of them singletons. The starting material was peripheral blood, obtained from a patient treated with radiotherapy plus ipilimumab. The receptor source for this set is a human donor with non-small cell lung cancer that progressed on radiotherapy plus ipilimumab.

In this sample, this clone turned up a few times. DNA of the CDR3: TGTGCCAGCAGCTTAACCCCTGGCAGGGGTGTCGAGCAGTACTTC. Its translation is CASSLTPGRGVEQYF. The chain links TRBV7-3 to TRBJ2-7; D is possibly TRBD1 (6 bases). There are 15 residues in the CDR3. Germline CDR1 reads SGHTA; CDR2 reads FQGTGA. V lost 0 bases and J 6 bases, leaving 15 bases between the germline ends. The variable domain in full, completed from reference TRBV7-3 and TRBJ2-7, reads GAGVSQTPSNKVTEKGKYVELRCDPISGHTALYWYRQSLGQGPEFLIYFQGTGAADDSGLPNDRFFAVRPEGSVSTLKIQRTERGDSAVYLCASSLTPGRGVEQYFGPGTRLTVT.

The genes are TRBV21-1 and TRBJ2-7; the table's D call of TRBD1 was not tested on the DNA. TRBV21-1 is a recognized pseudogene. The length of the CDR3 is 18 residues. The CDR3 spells CASSKRGTATNIDLEQYF. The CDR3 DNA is TGTGCCAGCAGCAAAAGGGGGACGGCCACCAACATTGACCTCGAGCAGTACTTC.

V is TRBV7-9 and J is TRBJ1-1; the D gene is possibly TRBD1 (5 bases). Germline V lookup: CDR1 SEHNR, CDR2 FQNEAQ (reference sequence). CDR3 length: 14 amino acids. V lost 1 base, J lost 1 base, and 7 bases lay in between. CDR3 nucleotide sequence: TGTGCCAGCAGCTTAGTAAGGGGGAACACTGAAGCTTTCTTT. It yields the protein CASSLVRGNTEAFF.

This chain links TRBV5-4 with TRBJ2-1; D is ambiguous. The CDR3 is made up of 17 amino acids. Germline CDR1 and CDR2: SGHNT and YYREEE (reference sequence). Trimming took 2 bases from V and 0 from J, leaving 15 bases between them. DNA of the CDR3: TGTGCCAGCAGCTTAACTTCGCTGAGGAGCTCCTACAATGAGCAGTTCTTC. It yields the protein CASSLTSLRSSYNEQFF.

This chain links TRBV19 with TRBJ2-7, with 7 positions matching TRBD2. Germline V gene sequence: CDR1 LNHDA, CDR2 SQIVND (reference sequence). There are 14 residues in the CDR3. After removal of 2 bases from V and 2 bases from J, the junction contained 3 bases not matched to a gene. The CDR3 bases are TGTGCCAGTAGTATAAGCGGGGTTACCTACGAGCAGTACTTC. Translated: CASSISGVTYEQYF.

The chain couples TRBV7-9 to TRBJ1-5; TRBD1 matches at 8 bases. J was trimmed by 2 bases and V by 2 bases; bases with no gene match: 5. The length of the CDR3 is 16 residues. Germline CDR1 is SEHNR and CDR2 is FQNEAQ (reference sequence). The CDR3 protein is CASSLWTGIGNQPQHF. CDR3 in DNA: TGTGCCAGCAGCTTATGGACAGGGATTGGCAATCAGCCCCAGCATTTT.

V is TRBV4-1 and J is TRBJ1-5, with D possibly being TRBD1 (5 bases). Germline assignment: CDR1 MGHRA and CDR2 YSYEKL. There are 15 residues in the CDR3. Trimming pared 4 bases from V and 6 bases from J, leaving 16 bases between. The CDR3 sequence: CASSPASQGGQPQHF. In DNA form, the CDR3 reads TGCGCCAGCAGCCCCGCGAGCCAGGGAGGTCAGCCCCAGCATTTT.

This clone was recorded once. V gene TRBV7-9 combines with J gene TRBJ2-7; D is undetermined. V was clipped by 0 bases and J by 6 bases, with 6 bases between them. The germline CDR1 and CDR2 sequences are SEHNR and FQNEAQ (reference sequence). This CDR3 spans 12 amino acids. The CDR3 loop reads CASSLARSEQYF. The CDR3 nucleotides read TGTGCCAGCAGCTTAGCGCGGTCCGAGCAGTACTTC.

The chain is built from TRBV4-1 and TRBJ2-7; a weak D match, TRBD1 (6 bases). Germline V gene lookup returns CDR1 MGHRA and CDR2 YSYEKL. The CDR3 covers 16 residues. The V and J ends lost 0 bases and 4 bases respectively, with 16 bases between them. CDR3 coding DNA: TGCGCCAGCAGCCAAGATAGTACAGGGAAGCAATACGAGCAGTACTTC. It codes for CASSQDSTGKQYEQYF.

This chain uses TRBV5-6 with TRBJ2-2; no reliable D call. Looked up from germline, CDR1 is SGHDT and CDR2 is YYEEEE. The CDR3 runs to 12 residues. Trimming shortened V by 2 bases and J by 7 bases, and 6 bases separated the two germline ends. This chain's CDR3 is CASSFSGGELFF. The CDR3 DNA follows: TGTGCCAGCAGCTTTTCGGGCGGGGAGCTGTTTTTT. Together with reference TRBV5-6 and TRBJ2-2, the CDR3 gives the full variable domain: DAGVTQSPTHLIKTRGQQVTLRCSPKSGHDTVSWYQQALGQGPQFIFQYYEEEERQRGNFPDRFSGHQFPNYSSELNVNALLLGDSALYLCASSFSGGELFFGEGSRLTVL.